This T cell receptor beta chain was identified in a study of response to subunit inactivated influenza vaccine. Study conclusions and caveats: The authors suggested that few new T cells are recruited per seasonal influenza vaccination.

V lost 4 bases and J lost 2, with 9 bases in between. The CDR3 extends over 12 amino acids. Germline V gene sequence: CDR1 DFQATT, CDR2 SNEGSKA (reference sequence). This clonotype appeared a few times. Its antigen is not identified. TCRdb called the RT-PCR reads again in MiXCR, with one record for every CDR3 protein. This sample yields about 800,000 distinct CDR3 sequences, of which around 20% are seen a single time; about 9.4% belongs to the top ten. Sequences were derived from PBMCs from blood, sampled around 5 days after vaccination. This sequence originates from a middle-aged man who received an inactivated influenza vaccine. This sequence joins TRBV20-1 and TRBJ2-7; perhaps TRBD1 as D (6 bases). The CDR3 nucleotides are TGCAGTGCTATGCAGGGGACCTACGAGCAGTACTTC. It yields the protein CSAMQGTYEQYF.